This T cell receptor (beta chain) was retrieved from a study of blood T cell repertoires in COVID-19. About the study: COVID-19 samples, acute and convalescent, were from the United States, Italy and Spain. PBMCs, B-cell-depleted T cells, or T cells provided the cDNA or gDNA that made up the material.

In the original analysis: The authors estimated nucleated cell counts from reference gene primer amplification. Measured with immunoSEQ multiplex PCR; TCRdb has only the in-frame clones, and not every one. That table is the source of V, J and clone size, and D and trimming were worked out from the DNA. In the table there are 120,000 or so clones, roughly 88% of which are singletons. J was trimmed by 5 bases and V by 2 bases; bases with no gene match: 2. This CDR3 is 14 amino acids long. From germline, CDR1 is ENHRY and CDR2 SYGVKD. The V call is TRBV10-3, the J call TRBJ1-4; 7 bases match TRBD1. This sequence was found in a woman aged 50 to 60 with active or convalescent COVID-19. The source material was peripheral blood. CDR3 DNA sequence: TGTGCCATCAGTGAGACAGGGGCCAATGAAAAACTGTTTTTT. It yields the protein CAISETGANEKLFF.